This TCR beta chain was recorded in a study of monozygotic twins with inflammatory bowel disease. General study points: Added variability in patient repertoires may stem from differing immunosuppressive treatments.

With the 5' RACE reads reprocessed, TCRdb shows one record per CDR3 protein and no DNA. Its table lists roughly 160,000 distinct CDR3 sequences. This CDR3 comprises 16 residues. For this clonotype: The target antigen is unknown.

Per donor there was one draw, yielding a blood sample of 2.5 ml. This TCR was sampled from a human donor with ulcerative colitis or Crohn's disease, or a healthy co-twin of an affected twin (not recorded which). This chain connects TRBV12-3 or TRBV12-4 to TRBJ1-5; TCRdb lists TRBD1, though no DNA is available to test this call. Material: blood. CDR3 amino acids: CASSSTQGLWDQPQHF.